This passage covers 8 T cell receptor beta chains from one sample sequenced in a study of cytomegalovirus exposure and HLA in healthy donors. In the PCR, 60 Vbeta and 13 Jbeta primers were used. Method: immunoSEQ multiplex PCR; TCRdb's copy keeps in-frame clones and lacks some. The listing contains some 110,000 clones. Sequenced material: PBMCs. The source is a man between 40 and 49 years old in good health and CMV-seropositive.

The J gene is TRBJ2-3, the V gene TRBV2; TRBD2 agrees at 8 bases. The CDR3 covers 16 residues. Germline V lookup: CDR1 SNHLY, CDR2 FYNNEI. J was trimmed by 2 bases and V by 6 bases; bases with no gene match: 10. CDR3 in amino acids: CASSRLAGLPTDTQYF. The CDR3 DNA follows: TGTGCCAGCAGCCGCCTAGCGGGCCTCCCCACAGATACGCAGTATTTT.

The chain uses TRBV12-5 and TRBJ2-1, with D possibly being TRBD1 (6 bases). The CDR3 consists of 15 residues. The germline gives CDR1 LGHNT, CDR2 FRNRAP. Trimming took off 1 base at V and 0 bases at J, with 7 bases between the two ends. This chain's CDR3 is CASGLDRVSYNEQFF. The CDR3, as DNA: TGTGCTAGTGGTTTGGACAGGGTCTCCTACAATGAGCAGTTCTTC.

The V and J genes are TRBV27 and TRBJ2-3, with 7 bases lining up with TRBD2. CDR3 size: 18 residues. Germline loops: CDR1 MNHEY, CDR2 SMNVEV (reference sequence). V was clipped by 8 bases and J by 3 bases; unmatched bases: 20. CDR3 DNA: TGTGCCAGCTCAAGTGGGTTAGCGGGTTTGAAAATGACAGATACGCAGTATTTT. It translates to CASSSGLAGLKMTDTQYF.

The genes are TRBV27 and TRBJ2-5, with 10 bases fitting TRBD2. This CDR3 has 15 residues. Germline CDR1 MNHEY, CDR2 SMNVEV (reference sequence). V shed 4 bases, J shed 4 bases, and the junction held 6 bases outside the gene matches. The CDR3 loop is CASSSRSGRGETQYF. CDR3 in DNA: TGTGCCAGCAGTTCGAGAAGCGGGAGGGGAGAGACCCAGTACTTC.

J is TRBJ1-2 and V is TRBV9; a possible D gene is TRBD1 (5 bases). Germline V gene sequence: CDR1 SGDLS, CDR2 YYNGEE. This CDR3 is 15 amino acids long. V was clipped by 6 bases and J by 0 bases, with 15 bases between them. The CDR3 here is CASTLEGKANYGYTF. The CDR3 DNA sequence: TGTGCCAGCACGTTGGAGGGGAAAGCTAACTATGGCTACACCTTC.

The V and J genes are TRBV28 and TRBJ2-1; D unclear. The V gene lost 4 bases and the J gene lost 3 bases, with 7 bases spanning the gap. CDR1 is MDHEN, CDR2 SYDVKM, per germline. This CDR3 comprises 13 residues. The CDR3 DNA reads TGTGCCAGCAGTTGGCCAGGCTACAATGAGCAGTTCTTC. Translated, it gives CASSWPGYNEQFF.

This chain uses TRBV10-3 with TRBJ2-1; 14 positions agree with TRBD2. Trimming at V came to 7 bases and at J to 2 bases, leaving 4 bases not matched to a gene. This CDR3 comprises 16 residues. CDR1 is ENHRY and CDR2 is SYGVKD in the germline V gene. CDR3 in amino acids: CAITGTSGSTYNEQFF. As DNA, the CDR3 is TGTGCCATCACTGGGACTAGCGGGAGTACCTACAATGAGCAGTTCTTC.

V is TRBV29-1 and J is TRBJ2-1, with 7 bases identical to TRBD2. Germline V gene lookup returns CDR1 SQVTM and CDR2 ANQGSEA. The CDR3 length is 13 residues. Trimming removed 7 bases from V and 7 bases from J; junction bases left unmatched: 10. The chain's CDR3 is CSAPGRGDNEQFF. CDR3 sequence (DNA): TGCAGCGCCCCGGGGAGGGGTGATAATGAGCAGTTCTTC.